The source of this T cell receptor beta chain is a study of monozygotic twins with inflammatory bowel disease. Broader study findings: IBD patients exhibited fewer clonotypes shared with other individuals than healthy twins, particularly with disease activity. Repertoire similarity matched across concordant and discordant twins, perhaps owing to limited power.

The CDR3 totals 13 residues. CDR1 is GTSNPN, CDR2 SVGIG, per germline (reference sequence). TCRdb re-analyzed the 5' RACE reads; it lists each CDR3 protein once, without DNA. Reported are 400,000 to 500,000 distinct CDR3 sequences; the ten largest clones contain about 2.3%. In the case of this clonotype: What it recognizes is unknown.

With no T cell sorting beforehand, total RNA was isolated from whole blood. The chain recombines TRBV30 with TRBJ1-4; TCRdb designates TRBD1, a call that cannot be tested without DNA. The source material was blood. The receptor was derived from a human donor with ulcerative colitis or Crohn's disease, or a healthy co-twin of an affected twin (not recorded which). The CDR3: CAWSSGGNEKLFF.